This passage covers 16 T cell receptor beta chains from one sample sequenced in a study of cytomegalovirus exposure and HLA in healthy donors. Measured with immunoSEQ multiplex PCR; TCRdb has only the in-frame clones, and not every one. There are over 200,000 clones in the sample; over 80% occur only once, and 5.5% to 6.5% lies in the top ten. Sequences were obtained from PBMCs. The source of these receptors is a woman aged 18-29 years in good health and CMV-seronegative.

J is TRBJ1-4 and V is TRBV5-4, with unresolved D. The CDR3 spans 13 residues. The germline CDR1 and CDR2 sequences are SGHNT and YYREEE (reference sequence). V was pared by 0 bases and J by 7 bases, with 7 bases between. CDR3 amino acids: CASSLEDGEKLFF. DNA for the CDR3: TGTGCCAGCAGCTTGGAGGACGGTGAAAAACTGTTTTTT.

The CDR3 region has the DNA TGCGCCAGCAGCCCCGGGACGTTAAATGGCAATCAGCCCCAGCATTTT. Residues: CASSPGTLNGNQPQHF. This sequence joins TRBV4-1 and TRBJ1-5, with a possible D match to TRBD1 (5 bases). The CDR3 contains 16 residues. Germline-derived CDR1 and CDR2 are MGHRA and YSYEKL. Trimming cost V 4 bases and J 2 bases, with 15 bases left between them.

J is TRBJ2-1 and V is TRBV2; 13 bases line up with TRBD2. Germline V lookup: CDR1 SNHLY, CDR2 FYNNEI. The CDR3 loop spans 18 amino acids. V lost 3 bases to trimming and J lost 7 bases; unmatched junction nucleotides: 12. The CDR3 sequence: CASSDRTSGSSLWNEQFF. CDR3 nucleotide sequence: TGTGCCAGCAGTGATAGGACTAGCGGGAGTTCCCTCTGGAATGAGCAGTTCTTC.

This clone was seen only once. V gene TRBV10-2 combines with J gene TRBJ2-1; TRBD2 might be the D (5 bases). The CDR3 has 14 amino acids. V was pared by 6 bases and J by 0 bases, with 9 bases between. The germline V gene encodes CDR1 WSHSY and CDR2 SAAADI. CDR3 DNA: TGCGCCAGCAGGATGACTACCTCCTACAATGAGCAGTTCTTC. As protein: CASRMTTSYNEQFF.

This clone was seen only once. The rearrangement uses TRBV7-3 and TRBJ2-7; 7 bases line up with TRBD2. The CDR3 is made up of 16 amino acids. Losses at the gene ends were 5 bases for V and 0 bases for J; bases not matched to a gene: 10. CDR1 SGHTA and CDR2 FQGTGA come from the germline V gene. This CDR3 reads CASSLPPGGNSYEQYF. The CDR3 DNA follows: TGTGCCAGCAGCCTCCCTCCGGGGGGTAACTCCTACGAGCAGTACTTC.

A single count supports this clone. V and J are TRBV10-3 and TRBJ1-2; no definite D call. From germline, CDR1 is ENHRY and CDR2 SYGVKD. Trimming cost V 7 bases and J 7 bases, with 13 bases left between them. CDR3 length: 12 amino acids. This CDR3 reads CAIKGSLSGYTF. For the CDR3, the DNA is TGTGCCATCAAAGGAAGCCTATCTGGCTACACCTTC.

This sequence joins TRBV19 and TRBJ2-1, with TRBD2 identical over 8 bases. V was clipped by 7 bases and J by 8 bases; unmatched bases: 16. The CDR3 has 16 residues. CDR1 is LNHDA and CDR2 is SQIVND in the germline V gene (reference sequence). DNA of the CDR3: TGTGCCAGTACTCCGAGGTCGGTAGCGGGAATGGATGAGCAGTTCTTC. It translates to CASTPRSVAGMDEQFF.

This clone was counted ten times or more. This sequence joins TRBV28 and TRBJ1-5; tentative D call: TRBD1 (5 bases). The CDR3 extends over 14 amino acids. Germline V gene lookup returns CDR1 MDHEN and CDR2 SYDVKM. Between the trimmed V and J ends, which lost 2 bases and 6 bases, there was a span of 11 bases. CDR3 nucleotide sequence: TGTGCCAGCAGTTTACAGGGAGTTAGTCAGCCCCAGCATTTT. Encoded protein: CASSLQGVSQPQHF.

This chain connects TRBV5-6 to TRBJ2-5, with D hard to call. CDR1 and CDR2 (germline): SGHDT, YYEEEE. Trimming pared 0 bases from V and 5 bases from J, leaving 11 bases between. The CDR3 runs 14 residues. The CDR3 coding sequence is TGTGCCAGCAGCTTGGGGACCCACGGTGAGACCCAGTACTTC. Residues: CASSLGTHGETQYF. The full variable domain, its missing parts supplied by reference TRBV5-6 and TRBJ2-5, is DAGVTQSPTHLIKTRGQQVTLRCSPKSGHDTVSWYQQALGQGPQFIFQYYEEEERQRGNFPDRFSGHQFPNYSSELNVNALLLGDSALYLCASSLGTHGETQYFGPGTRLLVL.

This clone has only a few counts. The CDR3 spells CASSLEGTLMNTEAFF. The CDR3 DNA is TGTGCCAGCAGCTTAGAAGGGACACTCATGAACACTGAAGCTTTCTTT. The genes are TRBV7-9 and TRBJ1-1, with a weak D call TRBD1 (6 bases). The length of the CDR3 is 16 residues. Trimming took 1 base from V and 0 from J, leaving 12 bases between them. Germline CDR1 is SEHNR and CDR2 is FQNEAQ (reference sequence).

The V gene is TRBV11-2, the J gene TRBJ1-3; D not certain. CDR1 and CDR2 (germline): SGHAT, FQNNGV. The V and J ends lost 1 base and 9 bases respectively, with 16 bases between them. The length of the CDR3 is 15 residues. CDR3 loop: CASSLASGPGGTIYF. DNA for the CDR3: TGTGCCAGCAGCTTAGCCTCCGGGCCCGGCGGCACCATATATTTT. Full variable domain (rest looked up from reference TRBV11-2 and TRBJ1-3): EAGVAQSPRYKIIEKRQSVAFWCNPISGHATLYWYQQILGQGPKLLIQFQNNGVVDDSQLPKDRFSAERLKGVDSTLKIQPAKLEDSAVYLCASSLASGPGGTIYFGEGSWLTVV.

The chain carries TRBV7-8 and TRBJ2-6, with D perhaps matching TRBD1 or TRBD2 (5 bases each). The CDR3 has 18 amino acids. Germline CDR1 SGHVS, CDR2 FQNEAQ. V was shortened by 4 bases and J by 4 bases, with 20 bases between the two germline ends. In nucleotides, the CDR3 is TGTGCCAGCAGCTGGACTCGGGACGGTGGGGAGGGGGCCAACGTCCTGACTTTC. Protein product: CASSWTRDGGEGANVLTF.

There are a few counts of this clone. The chain couples TRBV6-5 to TRBJ1-2, with D perhaps matching TRBD1 (6 bases). The CDR3 totals 13 residues. Trimming stripped 5 bases from V and 5 bases from J, with 12 bases between. Germline CDR1 reads MNHEY; CDR2 reads SVGAGI. The DNA of the CDR3 is TGTGCCAGCAGTCAACCGGGACATTATGGCTACACCTTC. As protein: CASSQPGHYGYTF.

The chain couples TRBV6-5 to TRBJ2-7; no clear D. Trimming took 8 bases from V and 5 from J, leaving 19 bases between them. Germline V gene lookup returns CDR1 MNHEY and CDR2 SVGAGI. The CDR3 extends over 14 amino acids. The CDR3 here is CASRRMGLPDEQYF. In nucleotides, the CDR3 is TGTGCCAGCCGAAGAATGGGCCTCCCCGACGAGCAGTACTTC.

This chain joins TRBV6-1 and TRBJ2-1; D is undetermined. This CDR3 contains 14 residues. The ends were cut back, 2 bases at V and 5 bases at J, with 10 bases in the middle. Per germline, CDR1 MNHNS and CDR2 SASEGT. The CDR3 sequence is CASSERLGNNEQFF. CDR3 DNA: TGTGCCAGCAGTGAACGGCTAGGAAACAATGAGCAGTTCTTC.

This chain links TRBV2 with TRBJ1-1, with 9 bases fitting TRBD1. This CDR3 is built from 16 residues. Germline CDR1 is SNHLY and CDR2 is FYNNEI. J was trimmed by 0 bases and V by 3 bases; bases with no gene match: 5. The CDR3 spells CASSEPGQGLNTEAFF. DNA of the CDR3: TGTGCCAGCAGTGAGCCGGGACAGGGACTGAACACTGAAGCTTTCTTT.